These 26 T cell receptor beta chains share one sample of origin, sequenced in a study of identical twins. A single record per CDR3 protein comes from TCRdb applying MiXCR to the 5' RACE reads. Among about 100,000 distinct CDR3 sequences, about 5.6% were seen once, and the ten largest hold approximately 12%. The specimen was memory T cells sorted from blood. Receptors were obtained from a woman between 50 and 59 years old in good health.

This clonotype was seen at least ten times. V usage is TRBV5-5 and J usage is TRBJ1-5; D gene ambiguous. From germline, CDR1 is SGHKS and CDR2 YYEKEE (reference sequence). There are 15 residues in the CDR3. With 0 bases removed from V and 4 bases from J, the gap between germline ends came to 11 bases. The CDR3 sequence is CASSLAGSNNQPQHF. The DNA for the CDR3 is TGTGCCAGCAGCTTGGCCGGGTCAAATAATCAGCCCCAGCATTTT. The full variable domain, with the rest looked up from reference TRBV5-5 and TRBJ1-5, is DAGVTQSPTHLIKTRGQQVTLRCSPISGHKSVSWYQQVLGQGPQFIFQYYEKEERGRGNFPDRFSARQFPNYSSELNVNALLLGDSALYLCASSLAGSNNQPQHFGDGTRLSIL.

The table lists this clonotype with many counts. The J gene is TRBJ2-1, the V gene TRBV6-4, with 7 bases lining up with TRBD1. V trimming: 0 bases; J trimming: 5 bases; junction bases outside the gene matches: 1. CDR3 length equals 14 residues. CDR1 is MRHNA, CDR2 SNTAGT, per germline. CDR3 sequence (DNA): TGTGCCAGCAGTGACTCGGGACAGCACAATGAGCAGTTCTTC. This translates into CASSDSGQHNEQFF.

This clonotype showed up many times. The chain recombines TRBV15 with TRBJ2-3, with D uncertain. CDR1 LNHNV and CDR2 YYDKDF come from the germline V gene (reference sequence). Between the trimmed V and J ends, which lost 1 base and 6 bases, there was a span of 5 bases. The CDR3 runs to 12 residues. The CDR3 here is CATSRAEDTQYF. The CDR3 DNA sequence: TGTGCCACCAGCAGAGCCGAGGATACGCAGTATTTT.

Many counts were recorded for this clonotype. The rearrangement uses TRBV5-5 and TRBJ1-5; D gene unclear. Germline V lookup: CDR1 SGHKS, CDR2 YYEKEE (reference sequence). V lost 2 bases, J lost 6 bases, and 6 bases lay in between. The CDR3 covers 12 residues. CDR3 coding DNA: TGTGCCAGCAGCTTAGGGAGTCAGCCCCAGCATTTT. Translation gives CASSLGSQPQHF.

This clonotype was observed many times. The CDR3 here is CASSEMRNAQETQYF. The DNA for the CDR3 is TGTGCCAGCAGTGAAATGAGAAACGCCCAGGAGACCCAGTACTTC. V gene TRBV6-1 combines with J gene TRBJ2-5; D gene unclear. This CDR3 is 15 amino acids long. The V end lost 2 bases, the J end lost 5 bases, and 15 bases lay between the germline ends. The germline CDR1 and CDR2 sequences are MNHNS and SASEGT.

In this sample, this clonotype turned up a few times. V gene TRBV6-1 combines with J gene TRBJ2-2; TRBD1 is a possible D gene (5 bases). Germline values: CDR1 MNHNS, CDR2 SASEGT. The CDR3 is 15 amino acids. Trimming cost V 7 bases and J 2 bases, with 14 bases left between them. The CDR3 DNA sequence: TGTGCCAGCACTAAGGACACAAGCAACACCGGGGAGCTGTTTTTT. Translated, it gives CASTKDTSNTGELFF.

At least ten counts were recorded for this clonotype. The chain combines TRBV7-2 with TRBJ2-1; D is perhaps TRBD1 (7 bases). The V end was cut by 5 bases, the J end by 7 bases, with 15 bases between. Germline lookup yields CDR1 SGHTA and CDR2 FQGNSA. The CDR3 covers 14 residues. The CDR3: CASSQGGSQNEQFF. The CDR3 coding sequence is TGTGCCAGCAGCCAGGGGGGTAGTCAGAATGAGCAGTTCTTC.

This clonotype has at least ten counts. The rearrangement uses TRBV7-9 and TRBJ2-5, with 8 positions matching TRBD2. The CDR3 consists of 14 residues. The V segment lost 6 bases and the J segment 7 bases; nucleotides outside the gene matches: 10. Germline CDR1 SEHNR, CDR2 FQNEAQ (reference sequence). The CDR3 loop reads CASRGLALGGTQYF. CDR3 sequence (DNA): TGTGCCAGCAGAGGACTAGCCCTTGGTGGGACCCAGTACTTC.

CDR3 loop: CASSPPLGAAEKLFF. The DNA of the CDR3 is TGTGCCAGCTCACCACCGCTGGGGGCGGCTGAAAAACTGTTTTTT. J is TRBJ1-4 and V is TRBV18; D is possibly TRBD1 (6 bases). Germline lookup yields CDR1 KGHSH and CDR2 LQKENI. The CDR3 runs 15 residues. V lost 0 bases and J lost 7, with 12 bases in between. Combining the CDR3 with reference TRBV18 and TRBJ1-4 gives the whole variable domain NAGVMQNPRHLVRRRGQEARLRCSPMKGHSHVYWYRQLPEEGLKFMVYLQKENIIDESGMPKERFSAEFPKEGPSILRIQQVVRGDSAAYFCASSPPLGAAEKLFFGSGTQLSVL.

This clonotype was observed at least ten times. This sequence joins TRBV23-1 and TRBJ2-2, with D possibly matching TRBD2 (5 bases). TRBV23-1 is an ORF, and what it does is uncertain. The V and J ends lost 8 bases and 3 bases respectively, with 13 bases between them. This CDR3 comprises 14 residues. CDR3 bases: TGCGCCAGCTCCTCCGGACTTGACACCGGGGAGCTGTTTTTT. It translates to CASSSGLDTGELFF.

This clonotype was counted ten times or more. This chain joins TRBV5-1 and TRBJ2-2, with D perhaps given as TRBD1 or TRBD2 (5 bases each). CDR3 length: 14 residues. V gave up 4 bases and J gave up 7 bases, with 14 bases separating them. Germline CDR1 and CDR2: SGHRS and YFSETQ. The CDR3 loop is CASSLITGHGELFF. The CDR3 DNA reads TGCGCCAGCAGCCTTATTACGGGGCACGGGGAGCTGTTTTTT.

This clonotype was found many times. The CDR3: CASSPGMSNQPQHF. CDR3 DNA: TGTGCCAGCAGCCCCGGGATGAGCAATCAGCCCCAGCATTTT. The J gene is TRBJ1-5, the V gene TRBV4-2; unclear D gene. Trimming cost V 4 bases and J 1 base, with 8 bases left between them. This CDR3 region has 14 residues. The germline CDR1 and CDR2 sequences are LGHNA and YNFKEQ.

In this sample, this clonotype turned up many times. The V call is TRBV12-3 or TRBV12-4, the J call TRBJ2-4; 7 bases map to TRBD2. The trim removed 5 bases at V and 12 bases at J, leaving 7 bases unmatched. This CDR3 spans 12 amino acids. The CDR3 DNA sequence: TGTGCCAGCAGTCTGGGAGGGTATGGTCAGTACTTC. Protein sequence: CASSLGGYGQYF.

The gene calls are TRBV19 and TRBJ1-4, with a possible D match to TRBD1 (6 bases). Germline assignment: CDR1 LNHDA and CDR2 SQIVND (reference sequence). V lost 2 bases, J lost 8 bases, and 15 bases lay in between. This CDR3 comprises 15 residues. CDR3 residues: CASSILAGEGEKLFF. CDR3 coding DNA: TGTGCCAGTAGTATATTGGCAGGGGAGGGCGAAAAACTGTTTTTT.

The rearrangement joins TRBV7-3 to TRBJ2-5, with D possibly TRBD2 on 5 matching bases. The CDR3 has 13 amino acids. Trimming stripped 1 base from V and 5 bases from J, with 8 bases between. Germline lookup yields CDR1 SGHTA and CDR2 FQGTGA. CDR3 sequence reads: CASSLREGETQYF. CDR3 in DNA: TGTGCCAGCAGCTTAAGAGAGGGTGAGACCCAGTACTTC.

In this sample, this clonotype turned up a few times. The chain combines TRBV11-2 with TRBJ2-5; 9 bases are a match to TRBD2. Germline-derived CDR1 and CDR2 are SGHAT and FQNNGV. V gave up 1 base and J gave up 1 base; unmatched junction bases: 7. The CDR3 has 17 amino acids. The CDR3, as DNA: TGTGCCAGCAGCTTAGTTTGGAGCGGGAGGTCCCAAGAGACCCAGTACTTC. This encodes CASSLVWSGRSQETQYF. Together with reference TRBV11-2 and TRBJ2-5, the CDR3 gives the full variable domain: EAGVAQSPRYKIIEKRQSVAFWCNPISGHATLYWYQQILGQGPKLLIQFQNNGVVDDSQLPKDRFSAERLKGVDSTLKIQPAKLEDSAVYLCASSLVWSGRSQETQYFGPGTRLLVL.

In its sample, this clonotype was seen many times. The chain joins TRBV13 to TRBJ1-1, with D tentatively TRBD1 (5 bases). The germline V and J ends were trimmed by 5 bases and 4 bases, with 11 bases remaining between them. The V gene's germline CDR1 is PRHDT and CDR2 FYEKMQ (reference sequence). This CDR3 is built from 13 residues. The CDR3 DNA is TGTGCCAGCAGCGGGAACGGGGGCACTGAAGCTTTCTTT. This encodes CASSGNGGTEAFF.

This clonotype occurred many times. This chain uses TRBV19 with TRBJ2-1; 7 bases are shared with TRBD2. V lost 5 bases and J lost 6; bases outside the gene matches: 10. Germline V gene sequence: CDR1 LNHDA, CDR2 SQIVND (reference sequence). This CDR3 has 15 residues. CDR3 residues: CASSYRGVEANEQFF. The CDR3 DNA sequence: TGTGCCAGTAGTTACCGGGGGGTTGAAGCCAATGAGCAGTTCTTC.

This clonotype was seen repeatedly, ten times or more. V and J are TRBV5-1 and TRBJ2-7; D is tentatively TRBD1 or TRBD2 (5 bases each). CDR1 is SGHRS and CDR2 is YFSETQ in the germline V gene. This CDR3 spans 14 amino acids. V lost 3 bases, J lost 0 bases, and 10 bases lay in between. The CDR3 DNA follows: TGCGCCAGCAGCTCGCGAGGGGACTCCTACGAGCAGTACTTC. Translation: CASSSRGDSYEQYF.

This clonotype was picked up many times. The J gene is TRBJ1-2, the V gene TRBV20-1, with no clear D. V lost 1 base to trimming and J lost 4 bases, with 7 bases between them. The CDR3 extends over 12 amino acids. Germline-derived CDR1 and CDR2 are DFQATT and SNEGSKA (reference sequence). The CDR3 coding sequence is TGCAGTGCTAGAGGCGGCCCCTATGGCTACACCTTC. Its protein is CSARGGPYGYTF.

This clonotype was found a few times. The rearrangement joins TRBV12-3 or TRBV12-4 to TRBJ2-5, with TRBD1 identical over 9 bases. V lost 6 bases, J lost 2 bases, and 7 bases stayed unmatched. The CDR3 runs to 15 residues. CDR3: CASSSGQGKQETQYF. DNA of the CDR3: TGTGCCAGCAGCTCCGGACAGGGGAAACAAGAGACCCAGTACTTC.

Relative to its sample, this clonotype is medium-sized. DNA of the CDR3: TGTGCCAGCAGCTCCAACACAAAAACTGAAGCTTTCTTT. This sequence encodes CASSSNTKTEAFF. This rearrangement joins TRBV11-2 to TRBJ1-1; D unclear. V was trimmed by 4 bases and J by 5 bases, leaving 11 bases between them. The germline V gene has CDR1 SGHAT and CDR2 FQNNGV. The CDR3 covers 13 residues.

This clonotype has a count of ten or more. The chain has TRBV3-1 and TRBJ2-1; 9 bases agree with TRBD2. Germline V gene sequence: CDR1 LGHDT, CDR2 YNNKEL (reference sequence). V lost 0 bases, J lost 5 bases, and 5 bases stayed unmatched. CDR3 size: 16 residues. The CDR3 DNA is TGTGCCAGCAGCCAAGAGCCTAGCGGGATTAACAATGAGCAGTTCTTC. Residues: CASSQEPSGINNEQFF.

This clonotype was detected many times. CDR3 nucleotide sequence: TGTGCCATCAGTGCTGGCAGGGACATGAACACTGAAGCTTTCTTT. Translation gives CAISAGRDMNTEAFF. This chain uses TRBV10-3 with TRBJ1-1; tentatively, D is TRBD1 (6 bases). The germline CDR1 and CDR2 sequences are ENHRY and SYGVKD. The V gene lost 4 bases and the J gene lost 0 bases, with 12 bases spanning the gap. The length of the CDR3 is 15 residues.

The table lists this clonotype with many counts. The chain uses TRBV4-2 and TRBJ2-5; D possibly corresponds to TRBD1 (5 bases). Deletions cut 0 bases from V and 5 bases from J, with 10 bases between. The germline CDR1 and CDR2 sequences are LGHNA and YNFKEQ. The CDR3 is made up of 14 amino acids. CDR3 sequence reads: CASSQEGEIETQYF. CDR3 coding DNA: TGTGCCAGCAGCCAAGAAGGGGAAATCGAGACCCAGTACTTC.

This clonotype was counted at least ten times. This chain's CDR3 is CASKKGAQDGELFF. The DNA for the CDR3 is TGTGCCAGCAAAAAGGGGGCGCAGGACGGGGAGCTGTTTTTT. This chain joins TRBV2 and TRBJ2-2; TRBD1 matches at 7 bases. Germline V CDR1 and CDR2: SNHLY, FYNNEI. The CDR3 consists of 14 residues. The trim removed 7 bases at V and 7 bases at J, leaving 9 bases unmatched.